This TCR beta chain was found in a study of T-cell memory formation after mild COVID-19. Study-wide context: Largely donor-specific TCR clusters were found. Whole-study findings and limits: Contracting CD4+ clones sat mainly in CM and EM; CD8+ in EMRA. That cross-reactive memory joined was suggested by some responding clones appearing in pre-infection memory.

This clonotype was observed many times. The antigen remains undetermined. Constant-segment primers were used for 5'RACE, and the resulting TCR alpha and TCR beta cDNA libraries carried sample barcodes and UMIs. TCRdb ran MiXCR on the 5' RACE reads and lists one entry per CDR3 protein. The sample yields roughly 100,000 distinct CDR3 sequences, about 17% seen once. The CDR3 is 17 amino acids. With 4 bases clipped from V and 2 bases from J, the junction kept 6 bases outside the gene matches. Germline loops: CDR1 KGHDR, CDR2 SFDVKD. This clonotype was obtained from an adult woman who had mild COVID-19 (a few samples of this study predate the infection). Cell type and time point are not known. V is TRBV24-1 and J is TRBJ2-5; the match to TRBD2 covers 13 bases. The specimen was PBMCs or a T cell subset sorted from them (not recorded which). This chain's CDR3 is CATSEGGTSGIQETQYF. CDR3 nucleotides: TGTGCCACCAGTGAGGGGGGGACTAGCGGGATACAAGAGACCCAGTACTTC.